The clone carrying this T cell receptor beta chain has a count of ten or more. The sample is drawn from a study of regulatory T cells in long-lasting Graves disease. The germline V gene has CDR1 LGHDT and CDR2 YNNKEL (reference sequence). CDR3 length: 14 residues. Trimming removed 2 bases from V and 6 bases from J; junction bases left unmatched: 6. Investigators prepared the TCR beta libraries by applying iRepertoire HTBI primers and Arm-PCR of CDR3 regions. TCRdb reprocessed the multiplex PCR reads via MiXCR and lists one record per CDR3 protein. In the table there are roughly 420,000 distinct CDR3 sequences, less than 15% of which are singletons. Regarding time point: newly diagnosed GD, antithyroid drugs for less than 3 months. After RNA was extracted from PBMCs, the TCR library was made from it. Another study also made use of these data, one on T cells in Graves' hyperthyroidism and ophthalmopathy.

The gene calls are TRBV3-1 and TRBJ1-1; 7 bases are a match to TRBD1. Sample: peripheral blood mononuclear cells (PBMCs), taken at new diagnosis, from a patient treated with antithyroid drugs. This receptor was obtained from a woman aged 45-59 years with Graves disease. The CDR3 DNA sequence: TGTGCCAGCAGCCAACTCAGAGGGACAGCTGAAGCTTTCTTT. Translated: CASSQLRGTAEAFF.